These 11 T cell receptor beta chains came from one sample sequenced in a study of T cells in Graves' hyperthyroidism and ophthalmopathy (dated by TCRdb to between 2017 and 2020). Library generation was performed with multiplex PCR. Sequencing took place on an Illumina HiSeq 2000. TCR beta CDR3 regions were amplified from RNA transcripts. The first round of RT-PCR for the TCR CDR3 was performed with the HTBI primer set and the Qiagen OneStep RT-PCR kit. TCRdb trimmed the raw reads at Q25, called clones with MiXCR and kept productive beta chains. Under each unique CDR3 protein, matching rows form one entry showing the most common genes and DNA. Here the sample has about 600,000 distinct CDR3 sequences; approximately 15% occur a single time. More than 3% of the sample rests with the top ten. Sequencing was carried out using blood. The receptors derive from a woman in her forties with Graves' ophthalmopathy.

This clonotype showed up many times. The chain combines TRBV30 with TRBJ1-3; no definite D call. The CDR3 extends over 13 amino acids. CDR1 is GTSNPN and CDR2 is SVGIG in the germline V gene (reference sequence). The ends were cut back, 0 bases at V and 4 bases at J, with 7 bases in the middle. The CDR3 coding sequence is TGTGCCTGGAGTGTCGGCGACGGAAACACCATATATTTT. Translating it yields CAWSVGDGNTIYF.

This clonotype has a handful of counts. V gene TRBV6-1 combines with J gene TRBJ2-2; a possible D gene is TRBD2 (5 bases). Germline CDR1 and CDR2: MNHNS and SASEGT. V was pared by 6 bases and J by 6 bases, with 14 bases between. This CDR3 is 14 amino acids long. The CDR3 here is CASSTPTRAGELFF. The CDR3 nucleotides are TGTGCCAGCAGCACCCCCACTAGAGCCGGGGAGCTGTTTTTT.

This clonotype was observed at least ten times. The rearrangement joins TRBV28 to TRBJ1-5; D might be TRBD1 (6 bases). V was pared by 4 bases and J by 1 base, with 14 bases between. Germline assignment: CDR1 MDHEN and CDR2 SYDVKM. The CDR3 runs to 16 residues. The DNA for the CDR3 is TGTGCCAGCAGTTCCGGGTCCAGGGGAAGCAATCAGCCCCAGCATTTT. Its protein is CASSSGSRGSNQPQHF.

The gene calls are TRBV3-1 and TRBJ2-2; possibly TRBD1 or TRBD2 for D (5 bases each). Trimming cost V 4 bases and J 4 bases, with 13 bases left between them. CDR3 length equals 15 residues. CDR1 is LGHDT, CDR2 YNNKEL, per germline (reference sequence). The CDR3: CASSPGSPRTGELFF. CDR3 nucleotides: TGTGCCAGCAGCCCAGGGAGCCCTCGCACCGGGGAGCTGTTTTTT.

This clonotype was detected ten times or more. The chain links TRBV11-2 to TRBJ2-5, with a tentative D call TRBD2 (5 bases). The CDR3 is made up of 14 amino acids. Germline-derived CDR1 and CDR2 are SGHAT and FQNNGV. Trimming left V 1 base short and J 6 bases short, with 12 bases between. This CDR3 is CASSLVSGSQTQYF. The CDR3 coding sequence is TGTGCCAGCAGCTTAGTTTCTGGGAGTCAGACCCAGTACTTC.

The chain links TRBV7-2 to TRBJ2-7; D gene ambiguous. Germline CDR1 SGHTA, CDR2 FQGNSA. This CDR3 region has 14 residues. Trimming shortened V by 3 bases and J by 3 bases, and 12 bases separated the two germline ends. CDR3 region: CASSFSPPRYEQYF. CDR3 DNA sequence: TGTGCCAGCAGCTTCTCCCCCCCCCGCTACGAGCAGTACTTC.

This chain connects TRBV19 to TRBJ2-1, with D tentatively TRBD1 (5 bases). The CDR3 totals 15 residues. Trimming removed 4 bases at V and 2 bases at J, with 12 bases between. CDR1 is LNHDA, CDR2 SQIVND, per germline (reference sequence). The CDR3 reads CASSTVRQTYNEQFF. In nucleotides, the CDR3 is TGTGCCAGTAGTACTGTGAGACAGACCTACAATGAGCAGTTCTTC.

CDR3 DNA: TGCAGTGCTAGCCAAGGCCCAGAGACCCAGTACTTC. Its protein is CSASQGPETQYF. J is TRBJ2-5 and V is TRBV20-1; the D is unclear. The germline V gene encodes CDR1 DFQATT and CDR2 SNEGSKA (reference sequence). Trimming removed 3 bases at V and 4 bases at J, with 9 bases between. This CDR3 region has 12 residues.

This clonotype was counted a few times. The chain joins TRBV6-1 to TRBJ1-5; D is unresolved. The CDR3 sequence is 17 residues long. V lost 0 bases and J 0 bases, leaving 12 bases between the germline ends. Germline V gene sequence: CDR1 MNHNS, CDR2 SASEGT. In nucleotides, the CDR3 is TGTGCCAGCAGTGAAGCTTGGATGGCGGCTAGCAATCAGCCCCAGCATTTT. Protein: CASSEAWMAASNQPQHF.

There are many counts of this clonotype. This chain uses TRBV2 with TRBJ2-5, with 7 bases that match TRBD2. The CDR3 is made up of 15 amino acids. J was trimmed by 7 bases and V by 11 bases; bases with no gene match: 19. CDR1 SNHLY and CDR2 FYNNEI come from the germline V gene. The CDR3 coding sequence is TGTGCCGGCACCCTCCAGCGGGGACCTCAGGGGACCCAGTACTTC. This sequence encodes CAGTLQRGPQGTQYF.

This clonotype was seen only a few times. The chain couples TRBV29-1 to TRBJ2-7, with TRBD1 as a possible D gene (5 bases). Per germline, CDR1 SQVTM and CDR2 ANQGSEA. The CDR3 is 16 residues long. Trimming pared 6 bases from V and 0 bases from J, leaving 21 bases between. CDR3 nucleotide sequence: TGCAGCGTACGGGCCAAGGGAACAGGCGCCTCCTACGAGCAGTACTTC. Encoded protein: CSVRAKGTGASYEQYF.